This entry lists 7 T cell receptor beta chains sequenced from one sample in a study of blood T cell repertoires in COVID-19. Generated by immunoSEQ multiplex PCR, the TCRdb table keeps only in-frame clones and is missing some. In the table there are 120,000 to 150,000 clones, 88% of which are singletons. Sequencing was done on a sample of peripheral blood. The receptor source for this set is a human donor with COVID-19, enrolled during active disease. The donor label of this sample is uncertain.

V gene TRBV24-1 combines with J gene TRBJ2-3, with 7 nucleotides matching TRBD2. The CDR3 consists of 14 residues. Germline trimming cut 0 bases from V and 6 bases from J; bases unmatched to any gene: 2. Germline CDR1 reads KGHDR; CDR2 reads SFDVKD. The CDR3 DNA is TGTGCCACCAGTGATTTGCTGGGGGGGGATACGCAGTATTTT. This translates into CATSDLLGGDTQYF.

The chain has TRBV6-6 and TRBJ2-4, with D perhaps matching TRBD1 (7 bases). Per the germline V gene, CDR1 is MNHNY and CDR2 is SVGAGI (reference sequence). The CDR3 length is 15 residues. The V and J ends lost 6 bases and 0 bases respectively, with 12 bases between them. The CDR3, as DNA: TGTGCCAGCAGCCCCCAGGGGGGAGCCAAAAACATTCAGTACTTC. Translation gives CASSPQGGAKNIQYF.

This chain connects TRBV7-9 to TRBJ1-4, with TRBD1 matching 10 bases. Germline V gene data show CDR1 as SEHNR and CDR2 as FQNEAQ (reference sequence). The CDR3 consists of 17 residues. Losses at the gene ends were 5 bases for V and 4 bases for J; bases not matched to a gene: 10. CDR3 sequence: CASSTLDRGRGNEKLFF. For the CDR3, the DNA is TGTGCCAGCAGCACCCTAGACAGGGGGCGAGGTAATGAAAAACTGTTTTTT.

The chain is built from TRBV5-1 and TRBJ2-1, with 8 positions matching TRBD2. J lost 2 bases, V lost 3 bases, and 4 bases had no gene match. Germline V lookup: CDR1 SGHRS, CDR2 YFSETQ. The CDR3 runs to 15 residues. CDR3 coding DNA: TGCGCCAGCAGCTGGAATAGCGGGGCCTACAATGAGCAGTTCTTC. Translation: CASSWNSGAYNEQFF.

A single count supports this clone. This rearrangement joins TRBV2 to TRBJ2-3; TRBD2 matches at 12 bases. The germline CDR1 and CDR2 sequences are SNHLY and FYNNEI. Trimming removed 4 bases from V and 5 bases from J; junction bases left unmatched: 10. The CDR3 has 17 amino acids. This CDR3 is CASSVRLAGGAGDTQYF. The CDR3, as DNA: TGTGCCAGCAGTGTCCGTCTAGCGGGAGGGGCGGGAGATACGCAGTATTTT.

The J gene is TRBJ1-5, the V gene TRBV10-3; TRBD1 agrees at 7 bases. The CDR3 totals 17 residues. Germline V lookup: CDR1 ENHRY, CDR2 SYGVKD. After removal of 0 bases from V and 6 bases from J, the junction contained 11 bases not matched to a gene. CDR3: CAISESSGTADSQPQHF. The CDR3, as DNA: TGTGCCATCAGTGAGTCGTCCGGGACAGCCGACAGTCAGCCCCAGCATTTT.

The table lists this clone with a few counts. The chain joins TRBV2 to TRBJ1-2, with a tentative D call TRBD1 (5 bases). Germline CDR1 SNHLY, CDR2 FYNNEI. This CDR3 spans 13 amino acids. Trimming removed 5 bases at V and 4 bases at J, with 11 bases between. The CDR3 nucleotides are TGTGCCAGCAGTTCAACAGGAACCTATGGCTACACCTTC. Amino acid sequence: CASSSTGTYGYTF.